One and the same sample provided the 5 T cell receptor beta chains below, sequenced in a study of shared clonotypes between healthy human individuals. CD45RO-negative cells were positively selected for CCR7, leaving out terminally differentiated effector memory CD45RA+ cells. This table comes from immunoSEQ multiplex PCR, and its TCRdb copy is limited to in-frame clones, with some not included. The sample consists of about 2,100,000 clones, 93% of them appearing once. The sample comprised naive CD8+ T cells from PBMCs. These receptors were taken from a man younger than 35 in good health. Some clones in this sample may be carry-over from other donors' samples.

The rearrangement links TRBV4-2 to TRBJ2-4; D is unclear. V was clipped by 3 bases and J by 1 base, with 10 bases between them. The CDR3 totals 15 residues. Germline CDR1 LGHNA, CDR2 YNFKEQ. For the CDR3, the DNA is TGTGCCAGCAGCCAGGAAGTTTGGGCCAAAAACATTCAGTACTTC. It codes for CASSQEVWAKNIQYF.

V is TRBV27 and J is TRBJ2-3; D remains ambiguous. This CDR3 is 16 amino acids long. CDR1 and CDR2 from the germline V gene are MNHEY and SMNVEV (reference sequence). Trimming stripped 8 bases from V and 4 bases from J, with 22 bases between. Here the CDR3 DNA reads TGTGCCAGCTCCCTGCTGAGCCCAACTGGGGCAGATACGCAGTATTTT. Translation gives CASSLLSPTGADTQYF.

DNA of the CDR3: TGTGCCAGCAGGGGCGGATCCCGTGGCGCGGAGCAGTACTTC. This sequence encodes CASRGGSRGAEQYF. The chain employs TRBV6-1 and TRBJ2-7, with D unclear. Between the trimmed V and J ends, which lost 6 bases and 7 bases, there was a span of 19 bases. The CDR3 contains 14 residues. Germline CDR1 MNHNS, CDR2 SASEGT.

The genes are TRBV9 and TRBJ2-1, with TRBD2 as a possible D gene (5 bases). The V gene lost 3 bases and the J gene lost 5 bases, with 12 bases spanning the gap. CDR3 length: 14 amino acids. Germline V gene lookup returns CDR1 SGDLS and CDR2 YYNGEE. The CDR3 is CASSAVGLNNEQFF. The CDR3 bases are TGTGCCAGCAGCGCCGTAGGACTTAACAATGAGCAGTTCTTC.

Written as DNA, the CDR3 is TGTGCCAGCAGTGCCGGGACGGCCCGGCGGAATTCACCCCTCCACTTT. This translates into CASSAGTARRNSPLHF. The gene calls are TRBV27 and TRBJ1-6, with D possibly being TRBD1 (5 bases). CDR3 length: 16 residues. V lost 5 bases to trimming and J lost 7 bases, with 18 bases between them. Looked up from germline, CDR1 is MNHEY and CDR2 is SMNVEV (reference sequence).